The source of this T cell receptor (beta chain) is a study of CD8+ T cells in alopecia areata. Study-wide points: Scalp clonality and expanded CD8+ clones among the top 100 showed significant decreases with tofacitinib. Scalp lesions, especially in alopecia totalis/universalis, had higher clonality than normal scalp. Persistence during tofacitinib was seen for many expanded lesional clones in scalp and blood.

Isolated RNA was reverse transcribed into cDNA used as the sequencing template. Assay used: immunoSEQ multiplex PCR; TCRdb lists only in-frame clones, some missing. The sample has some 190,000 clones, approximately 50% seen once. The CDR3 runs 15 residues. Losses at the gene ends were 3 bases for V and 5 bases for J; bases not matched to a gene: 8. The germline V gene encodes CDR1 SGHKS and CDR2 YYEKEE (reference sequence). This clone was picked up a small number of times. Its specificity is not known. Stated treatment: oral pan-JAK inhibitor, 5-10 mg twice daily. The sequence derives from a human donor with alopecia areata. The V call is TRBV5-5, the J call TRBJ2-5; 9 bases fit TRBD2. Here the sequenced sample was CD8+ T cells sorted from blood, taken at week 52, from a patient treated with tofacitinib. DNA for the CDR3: TGTGCCAGCAGCTCCTACGGGACTAGCCGTGAGACCCAGTACTTC. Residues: CASSSYGTSRETQYF.